These 27 T cell receptor beta chains originate from one sample sequenced in a study of cytotoxic CD8 clonotypes in ibrutinib-treated CLL. TCRdb keeps only in-frame clones here, not all; method: immunoSEQ multiplex PCR. The sample holds about 68,000 clones; 68% are singletons and the top ten take approximately 6%. Sequenced material: PBMCs, taken after 12 months of ibrutinib treatment. The receptors were gathered from a human donor with chronic lymphocytic leukemia.

The genes are TRBV6-1 and TRBJ1-5, with a possible D match to TRBD1 (5 bases). V was trimmed by 2 bases and J by 1 base, leaving 18 bases between them. The CDR3 has 18 amino acids. Looked up from germline, CDR1 is MNHNS and CDR2 is SASEGT. Here the CDR3 DNA reads TGTGCCAGCAGTGAATGGGGCAGGAAGGGGTCAAGCAATCAGCCCCAGCATTTT. This gives the protein CASSEWGRKGSSNQPQHF.

The chain uses TRBV18 and TRBJ1-6; possible D gene TRBD1, 5 bases. This CDR3 has 18 residues. Germline CDR1 and CDR2: KGHSH and LQKENI. Deletions cut 2 bases from V and 5 bases from J, with 19 bases between. DNA of the CDR3: TGTGCCAGCTCACCAAGGGGCCCGAACCAATCTAATAATTCACCCCTCCACTTT. It encodes CASSPRGPNQSNNSPLHF.

This chain uses TRBV9 with TRBJ1-1; D gene ambiguous. V was shortened by 4 bases and J by 2 bases, with 6 bases between the two germline ends. The CDR3 totals 12 residues. Germline assignment: CDR1 SGDLS and CDR2 YYNGEE. This chain's CDR3 is CASSSTNTEAFF. The CDR3 DNA sequence: TGTGCCAGCAGCTCTACAAACACTGAAGCTTTCTTT.

The chain is built from TRBV7-2 and TRBJ1-5; D is unclear. Germline values: CDR1 SGHTA, CDR2 FQGNSA. Deletions cut 2 bases from V and 3 bases from J, with 14 bases between. This CDR3 is built from 16 residues. The CDR3, as DNA: TGTGCCAGCAGCTTACTAGGATCCATTTCCAATCAGCCCCAGCATTTT. This translates into CASSLLGSISNQPQHF.

The rearrangement links TRBV18 to TRBJ1-1; 9 bases map to TRBD1. CDR1 is KGHSH and CDR2 is LQKENI in the germline V gene. Trimming at V came to 5 bases and at J to 4 bases, leaving 2 bases not matched to a gene. This CDR3 is 13 amino acids long. The CDR3 DNA reads as TGTGCCAGCTCAGGACAGGGGTCCACTGAAGCTTTCTTT. It yields the protein CASSGQGSTEAFF.

The chain is built from TRBV6-5 and TRBJ1-6, with no clear D. The length of the CDR3 is 14 residues. Trimming took 5 bases from V and 0 from J, leaving 5 bases between them. The germline V gene has CDR1 MNHEY and CDR2 SVGAGI. The CDR3 loop is CASSASSYNSPLHF. The DNA of the CDR3 is TGTGCCAGCAGTGCTAGCTCCTATAATTCACCCCTCCACTTT.

The gene calls are TRBV10-3 and TRBJ1-5; D might be TRBD1 (5 bases). Trimming took 10 bases from V and 3 from J, leaving 13 bases between them. This CDR3 contains 13 residues. Germline V gives CDR1 ENHRY, CDR2 SYGVKD. This chain's CDR3 is CATEPGNNQPQHF. The CDR3 region has the DNA TGTGCCACAGAACCAGGGAACAATCAGCCCCAGCATTTT.

The CDR3 DNA reads TGTGCCAGCTCACTCCAACAGGTTTCGAACCCTATGAACACTGAAGCTTTCTTT. It yields the protein CASSLQQVSNPMNTEAFF. The chain links TRBV18 to TRBJ1-1, with a possible D match to TRBD1 (5 bases). V lost 4 bases to trimming and J lost 0 bases, with 21 bases between them. The CDR3 is made up of 18 amino acids. Germline CDR1 KGHSH, CDR2 LQKENI. Drawing the rest from reference TRBV18 and TRBJ1-1, the complete variable domain is NAGVMQNPRHLVRRRGQEARLRCSPMKGHSHVYWYRQLPEEGLKFMVYLQKENIIDESGMPKERFSAEFPKEGPSILRIQQVVRGDSAAYFCASSLQQVSNPMNTEAFFGQGTRLTVV.

This clone was detected only a few times. This sequence joins TRBV30 and TRBJ2-3; D remains unclear. CDR3 length: 13 amino acids. V lost 4 bases, J lost 1 base, and 9 bases lay in between. Germline lookup yields CDR1 GTSNPN and CDR2 SVGIG (reference sequence). The chain's CDR3 is CAWTYRGTDTQYF. CDR3 nucleotide sequence: TGTGCCTGGACATACAGAGGCACAGATACGCAGTATTTT.

This CDR3 is CASSPRTQITQYF. In DNA, the CDR3 is TGCGCCAGCAGTCCTCGGACTCAAATCACGCAGTATTTT. The chain joins TRBV5-1 to TRBJ2-3, with D maybe TRBD2 (5 bases). Per germline, CDR1 SGHRS and CDR2 YFSETQ. Trimming took 5 bases from V and 9 from J, leaving 16 bases between them. The CDR3 loop spans 13 amino acids.

The V gene is TRBV7-9, the J gene TRBJ2-3; D remains unclear. Germline CDR1 SEHNR, CDR2 FQNEAQ (reference sequence). V was clipped by 0 bases and J by 0 bases, with 7 bases between them. The CDR3 has 15 residues. This chain's CDR3 is CASSLAGGSTDTQYF. The CDR3 DNA reads as TGTGCCAGCAGCTTAGCGGGCGGTAGCACAGATACGCAGTATTTT.

The chain carries TRBV9 and TRBJ1-2; tentatively, D is TRBD1 (5 bases). CDR3 size: 13 residues. With 0 bases removed from V and 7 bases from J, the gap between germline ends came to 10 bases. CDR1 and CDR2 (germline): SGDLS, YYNGEE. The CDR3 coding sequence is TGTGCCAGCAGCGTAGCAGGGAATCGTGGCTACACCTTC. It translates to CASSVAGNRGYTF.

The chain recombines TRBV11-3 with TRBJ1-2; D may be TRBD1 (5 bases). Deletions cut 2 bases from V and 5 bases from J, with 15 bases between. This CDR3 has 15 residues. CDR1 SGHNT and CDR2 YENEEA come from the germline V gene. This CDR3 reads CASSLTTLQGYGYTF. CDR3 nucleotide sequence: TGTGCCAGCAGCTTAACCACCCTCCAGGGATATGGCTACACCTTC.

This chain connects TRBV5-1 to TRBJ2-3, with 7 bases fitting TRBD2. The germline CDR1 and CDR2 sequences are SGHRS and YFSETQ. Trimming cost V 0 bases and J 3 bases; bases outside gene matches: 4. The CDR3 sequence is 15 residues long. This CDR3 reads CASSLEGGVTDTQYF. The CDR3 nucleotides are TGCGCCAGCAGCTTGGAGGGAGGGGTAACAGATACGCAGTATTTT. Variable domain in full (rest from reference TRBV5-1 and TRBJ2-3): KAGVTQTPRYLIKTRGQQVTLSCSPISGHRSVSWYQQTPGQGLQFLFEYFSETQRNKGNFPGRFSGRQFSNSRSEMNVSTLELGDSALYLCASSLEGGVTDTQYFGPGTRLTVL.

The chain employs TRBV7-2 and TRBJ2-7; D is possibly TRBD1 (6 bases). This CDR3 spans 14 amino acids. The germline V gene has CDR1 SGHTA and CDR2 FQGNSA. Trimming cost V 1 base and J 0 bases, with 7 bases left between them. The CDR3 region has the DNA TGTGCCAGCAGCTTAGGGGACACCTCCTACGAGCAGTACTTC. Translated, it gives CASSLGDTSYEQYF.

This clone appeared once. This sequence joins TRBV14 and TRBJ2-1; 7 nucleotides match TRBD1. Trimming removed 4 bases from V and 2 bases from J; junction bases left unmatched: 20. CDR1 and CDR2 (germline): SGHDN, FVKESK. This CDR3 has 20 amino acids. The CDR3 bases are TGTGCCAGCAGCCCCGCCCCGGGTCCTACGACAGGGATGGCCTACAATGAGCAGTTCTTC. Translated, it gives CASSPAPGPTTGMAYNEQFF.

The chain carries TRBV19 and TRBJ1-1; 8 nucleotides agree with TRBD1. CDR3 size: 15 residues. The V and J ends lost 4 bases and 1 base, in that order; junction bases with no gene match: 5. Germline loops: CDR1 LNHDA, CDR2 SQIVND (reference sequence). CDR3: CASSTQGAGNTEAFF. In nucleotides, the CDR3 is TGTGCCAGTAGTACTCAGGGGGCCGGGAACACTGAAGCTTTCTTT.

This chain uses TRBV10-3 with TRBJ2-7; D tentatively reads TRBD1 or TRBD2 (5 bases each). Germline CDR1 and CDR2: ENHRY and SYGVKD. V was shortened by 4 bases and J by 6 bases, with 13 bases between the two germline ends. The CDR3 has 13 residues. The CDR3 DNA follows: TGTGCCATCAGTGCGGGGCAGGGTGGCGAGCAGTACTTC. This codes for CAISAGQGGEQYF.

The chain uses TRBV7-2 and TRBJ2-7; D assignment may be TRBD1 or TRBD2 (5 bases each). The CDR3 is 17 residues long. Germline V lookup: CDR1 SGHTA, CDR2 FQGNSA. Trimming removed 1 base from V and 7 bases from J, with 23 bases in between. The CDR3 protein is CASSLGTLLISEGEQYF. The CDR3 bases are TGTGCCAGCAGCTTAGGGACCCTCTTAATTTCCGAGGGGGAGCAGTACTTC.

V and J are TRBV4-2 and TRBJ2-3; 8 bases are shared with TRBD1. Germline V gene sequence: CDR1 LGHNA, CDR2 YNFKEQ. The CDR3 is 15 residues long. V gave up 3 bases and J gave up 5 bases; unmatched junction bases: 7. The CDR3 bases are TGTGCCAGCAGCCAGAGAGGACAGGGAAGAGATACGCAGTATTTT. Translating gives CASSQRGQGRDTQYF.

This clone was counted between two and nine times. The chain employs TRBV9 and TRBJ1-6; D possibly corresponds to TRBD1 (6 bases). The V end was cut by 4 bases, the J end by 8 bases, with 13 bases between. This CDR3 has 14 residues. Germline values: CDR1 SGDLS, CDR2 YYNGEE. Here the CDR3 reads CASSSRQADSPLHF. The DNA for the CDR3 is TGTGCCAGCAGCTCCCGACAGGCCGATTCACCCCTCCACTTT.

The J gene is TRBJ2-3, the V gene TRBV9; the D gene could be TRBD1 or TRBD2 (5 bases each). This CDR3 comprises 15 residues. Germline-derived CDR1 and CDR2 are SGDLS and YYNGEE. The V end lost 3 bases, the J end lost 2 bases, and 13 bases lay between the germline ends. In DNA, the CDR3 is TGTGCCAGCAGCGCCACCGGGACCTTCACAGATACGCAGTATTTT. Encoded protein: CASSATGTFTDTQYF.

The gene calls are TRBV19 and TRBJ1-2; 7 bases fit TRBD1. The CDR3 spans 13 residues. The V gene end was trimmed by 5 bases and the J gene end by 7 bases; junction bases not matched to a gene: 7. Germline values: CDR1 LNHDA, CDR2 SQIVND (reference sequence). CDR3 DNA: TGTGCCAGTAGTGCTAGAGGGGGCGTTGGCTACACCTTC. Its protein product is CASSARGGVGYTF.

V and J are TRBV30 and TRBJ2-1; D remains ambiguous. The CDR3 runs 14 residues. The germline V gene has CDR1 GTSNPN and CDR2 SVGIG (reference sequence). Trimming took 0 bases from V and 0 from J, leaving 6 bases between them. CDR3 bases: TGTGCCTGGAGTGTGGCTAGCTCCTACAATGAGCAGTTCTTC. Encoded protein: CAWSVASSYNEQFF. The entire variable domain, with the rest obtained from reference TRBV30 and TRBJ2-1, is as follows: SQTIHQWPATLVQPVGSPLSLECTVEGTSNPNLYWYRQAAGRGLQLLFYSVGIGQISSEVPQNLSASRPQDRQFILSSKKLLLSDSGFYLCAWSVASSYNEQFFGPGTRLTVL.

The chain employs TRBV7-2 and TRBJ1-6, with D possibly matching TRBD1 (5 bases). Trimming removed 5 bases from V and 4 bases from J, with 15 bases in between. Germline V gene sequence: CDR1 SGHTA, CDR2 FQGNSA. The CDR3 sequence is 16 residues long. DNA for the CDR3: TGTGCCAGCAGCACGCCAGCGGGGGATTATAATTCACCCCTCCACTTT. Translated: CASSTPAGDYNSPLHF.

The rearrangement uses TRBV7-8 and TRBJ1-2; D uncertain. From germline, CDR1 is SGHVS and CDR2 FQNEAQ. This CDR3 has 13 residues. With 3 bases removed from V and 2 bases from J, the gap between germline ends came to 7 bases. The CDR3 bases are TGTGCCAGCAGCTTCGACGGGAACTATGGCTACACCTTC. Amino acid sequence: CASSFDGNYGYTF.

The chain links TRBV30 to TRBJ1-5, with D hard to call. Trimming removed 3 bases from V and 1 base from J, with 7 bases in between. This CDR3 has 13 residues. Germline CDR1 is GTSNPN and CDR2 is SVGIG (reference sequence). The CDR3 bases are TGTGCCTGGAGGGACTTCAGCAATCAGCCCCAGCATTTT. This translates into CAWRDFSNQPQHF.